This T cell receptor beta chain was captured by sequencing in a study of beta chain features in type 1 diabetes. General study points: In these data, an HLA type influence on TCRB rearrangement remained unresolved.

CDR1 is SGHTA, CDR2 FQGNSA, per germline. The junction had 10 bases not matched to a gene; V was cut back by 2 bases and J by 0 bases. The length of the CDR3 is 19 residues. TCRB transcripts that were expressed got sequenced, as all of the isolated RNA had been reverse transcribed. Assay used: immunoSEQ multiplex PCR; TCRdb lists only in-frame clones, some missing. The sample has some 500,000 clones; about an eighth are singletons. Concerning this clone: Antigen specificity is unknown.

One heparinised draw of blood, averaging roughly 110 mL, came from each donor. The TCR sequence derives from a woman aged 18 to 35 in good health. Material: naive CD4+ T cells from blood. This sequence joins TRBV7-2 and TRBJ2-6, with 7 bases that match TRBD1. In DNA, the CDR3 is TGTGCCAGCAGCTTAATCGCGCACAGGGGCCGCTCTGGGGCCAACGTCCTGACTTTC. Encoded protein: CASSLIAHRGRSGANVLTF.